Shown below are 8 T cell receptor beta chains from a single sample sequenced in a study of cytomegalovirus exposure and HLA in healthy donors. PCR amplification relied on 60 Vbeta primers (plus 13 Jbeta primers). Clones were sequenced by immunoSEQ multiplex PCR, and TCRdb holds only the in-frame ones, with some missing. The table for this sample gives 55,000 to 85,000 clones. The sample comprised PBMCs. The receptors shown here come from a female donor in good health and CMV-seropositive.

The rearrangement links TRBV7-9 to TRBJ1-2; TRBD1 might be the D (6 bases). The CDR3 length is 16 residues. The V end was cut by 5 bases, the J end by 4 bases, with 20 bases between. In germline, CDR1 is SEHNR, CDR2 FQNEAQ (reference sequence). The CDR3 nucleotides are TGTGCCAGCAGCCCTTTACCCCAGGGGTACGGCTATGGCTACACCTTC. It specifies CASSPLPQGYGYGYTF.

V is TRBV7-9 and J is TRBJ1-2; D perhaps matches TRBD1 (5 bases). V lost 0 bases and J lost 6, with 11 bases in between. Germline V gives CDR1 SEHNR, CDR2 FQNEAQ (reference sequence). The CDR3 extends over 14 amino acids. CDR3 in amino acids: CASSLALGGDGYTF. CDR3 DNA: TGTGCCAGCAGCTTAGCTCTCGGGGGGGATGGCTACACCTTC.

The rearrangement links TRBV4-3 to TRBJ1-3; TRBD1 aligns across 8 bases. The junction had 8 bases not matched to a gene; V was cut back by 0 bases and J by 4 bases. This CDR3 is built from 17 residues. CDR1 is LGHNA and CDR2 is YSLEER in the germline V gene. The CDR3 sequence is CASSQDPQGAGGNTIYF. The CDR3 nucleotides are TGCGCCAGCAGCCAAGATCCCCAGGGGGCAGGAGGAAACACCATATATTTT.

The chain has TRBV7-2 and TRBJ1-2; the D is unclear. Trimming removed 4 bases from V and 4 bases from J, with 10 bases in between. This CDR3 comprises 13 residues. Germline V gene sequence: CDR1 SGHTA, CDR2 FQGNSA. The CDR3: CASSSINSYGYTF. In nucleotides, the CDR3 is TGTGCCAGCAGCTCGATCAACAGCTATGGCTACACCTTC.

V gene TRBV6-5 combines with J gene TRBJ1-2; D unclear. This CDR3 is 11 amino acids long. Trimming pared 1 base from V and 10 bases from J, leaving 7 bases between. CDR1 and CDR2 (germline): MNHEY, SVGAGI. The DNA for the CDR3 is TGTGCCAGCAGTTACTTCGGGTCCTACACCTTC. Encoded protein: CASSYFGSYTF.

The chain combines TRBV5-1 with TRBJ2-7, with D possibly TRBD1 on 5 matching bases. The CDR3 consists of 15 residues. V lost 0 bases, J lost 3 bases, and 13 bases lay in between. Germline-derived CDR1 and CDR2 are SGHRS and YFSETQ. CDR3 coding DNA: TGCGCCAGCAGCTTGGCCCCGCAGGGTGGCTACGAGCAGTACTTC. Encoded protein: CASSLAPQGGYEQYF. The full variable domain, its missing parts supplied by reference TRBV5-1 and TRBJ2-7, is KAGVTQTPRYLIKTRGQQVTLSCSPISGHRSVSWYQQTPGQGLQFLFEYFSETQRNKGNFPGRFSGRQFSNSRSEMNVSTLELGDSALYLCASSLAPQGGYEQYFGPGTRLTVT.

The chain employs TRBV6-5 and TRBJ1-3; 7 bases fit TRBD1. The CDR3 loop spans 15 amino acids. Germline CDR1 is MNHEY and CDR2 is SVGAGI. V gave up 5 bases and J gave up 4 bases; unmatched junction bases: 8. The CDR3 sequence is CASSRLTGRGNTIYF. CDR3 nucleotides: TGTGCCAGCAGTCGGTTGACAGGGCGCGGAAACACCATATATTTT.

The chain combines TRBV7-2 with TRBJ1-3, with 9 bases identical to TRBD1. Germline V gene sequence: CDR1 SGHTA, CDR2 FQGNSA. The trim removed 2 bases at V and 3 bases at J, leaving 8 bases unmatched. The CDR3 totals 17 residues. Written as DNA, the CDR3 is TGTGCCAGCAGCTTATTCGGGACAGGGTTAAATGGAAACACCATATATTTT. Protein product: CASSLFGTGLNGNTIYF.